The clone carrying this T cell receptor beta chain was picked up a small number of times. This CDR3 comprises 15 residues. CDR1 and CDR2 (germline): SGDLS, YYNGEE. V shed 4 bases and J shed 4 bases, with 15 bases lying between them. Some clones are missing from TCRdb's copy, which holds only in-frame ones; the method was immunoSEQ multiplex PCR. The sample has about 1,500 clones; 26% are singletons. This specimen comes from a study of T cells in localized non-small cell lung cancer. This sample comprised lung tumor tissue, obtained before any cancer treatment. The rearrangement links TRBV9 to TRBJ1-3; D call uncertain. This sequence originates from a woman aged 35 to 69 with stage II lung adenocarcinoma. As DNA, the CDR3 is TGTGCCAGCAGCCTTCCTCACTCTGGGGGAAACACCATATATTTT. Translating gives CASSLPHSGGNTIYF.